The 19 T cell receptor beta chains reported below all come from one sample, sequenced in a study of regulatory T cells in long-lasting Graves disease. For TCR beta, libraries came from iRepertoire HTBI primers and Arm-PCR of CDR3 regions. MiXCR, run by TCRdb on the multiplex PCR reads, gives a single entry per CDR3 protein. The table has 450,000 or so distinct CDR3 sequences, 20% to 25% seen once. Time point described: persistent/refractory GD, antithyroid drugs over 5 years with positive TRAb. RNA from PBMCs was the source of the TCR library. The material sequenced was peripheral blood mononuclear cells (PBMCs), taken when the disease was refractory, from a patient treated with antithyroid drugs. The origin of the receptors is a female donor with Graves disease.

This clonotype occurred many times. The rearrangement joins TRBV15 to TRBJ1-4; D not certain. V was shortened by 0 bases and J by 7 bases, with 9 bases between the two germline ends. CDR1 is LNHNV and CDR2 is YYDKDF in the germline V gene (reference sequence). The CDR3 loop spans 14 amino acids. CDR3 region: CATSRERAPEKLFF. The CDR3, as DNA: TGTGCCACCAGCAGAGAGCGGGCGCCTGAAAAACTGTTTTTT.

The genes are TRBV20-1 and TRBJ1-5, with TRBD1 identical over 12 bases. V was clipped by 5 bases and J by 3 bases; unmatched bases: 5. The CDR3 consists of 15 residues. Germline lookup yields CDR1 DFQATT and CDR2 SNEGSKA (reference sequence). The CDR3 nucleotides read TGCAGTGCTGGGGGACAGGGGGCTGACAATCAGCCCCAGCATTTT. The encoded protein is CSAGGQGADNQPQHF.

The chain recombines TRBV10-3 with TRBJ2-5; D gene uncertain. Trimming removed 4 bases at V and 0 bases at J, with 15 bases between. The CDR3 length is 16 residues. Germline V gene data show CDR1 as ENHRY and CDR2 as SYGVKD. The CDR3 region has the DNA TGTGCCATCAGTGGAATACAGAATTCGTACCAAGAGACCCAGTACTTC. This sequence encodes CAISGIQNSYQETQYF.

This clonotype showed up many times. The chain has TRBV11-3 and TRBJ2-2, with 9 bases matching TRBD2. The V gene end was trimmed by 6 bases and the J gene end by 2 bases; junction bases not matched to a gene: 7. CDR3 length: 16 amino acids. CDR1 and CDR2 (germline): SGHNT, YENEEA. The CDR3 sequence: CASRHSGRVNTGELFF. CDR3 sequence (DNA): TGTGCCAGCAGACATAGCGGGAGAGTTAACACCGGGGAGCTGTTTTTT.

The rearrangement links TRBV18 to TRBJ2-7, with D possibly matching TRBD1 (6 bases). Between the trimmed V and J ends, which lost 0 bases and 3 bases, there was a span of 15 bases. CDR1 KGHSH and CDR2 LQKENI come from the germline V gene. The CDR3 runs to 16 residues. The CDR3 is CASSPPLQGHLYEQYF. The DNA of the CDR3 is TGTGCCAGCTCACCACCCCTCCAGGGACACCTCTACGAGCAGTACTTC.

Written as DNA, the CDR3 is TGTGCCAGTAGTTACAGGGACGGCTACACCTTC. This gives the protein CASSYRDGYTF. The chain couples TRBV19 to TRBJ1-2; a possible D gene is TRBD1 (6 bases). The CDR3 extends over 11 amino acids. Deletions cut 5 bases from V and 8 bases from J, with 9 bases between. Germline V gives CDR1 LNHDA, CDR2 SQIVND (reference sequence).

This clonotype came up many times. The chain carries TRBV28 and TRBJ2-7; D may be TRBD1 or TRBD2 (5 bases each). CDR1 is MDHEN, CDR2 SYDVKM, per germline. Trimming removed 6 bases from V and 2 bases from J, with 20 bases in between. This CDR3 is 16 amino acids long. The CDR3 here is CASRKPPGRDAYEQYF. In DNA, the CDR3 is TGTGCCAGCAGAAAACCTCCGGGGCGCGATGCCTACGAGCAGTACTTC.

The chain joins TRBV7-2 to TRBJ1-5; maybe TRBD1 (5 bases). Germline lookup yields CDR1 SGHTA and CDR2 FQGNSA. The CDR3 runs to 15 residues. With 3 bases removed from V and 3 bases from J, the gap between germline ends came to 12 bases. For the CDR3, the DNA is TGTACCAGCAGCTTCGGGGGGGGGATCAATCAGCCCCAGCATTTT. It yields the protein CTSSFGGGINQPQHF.

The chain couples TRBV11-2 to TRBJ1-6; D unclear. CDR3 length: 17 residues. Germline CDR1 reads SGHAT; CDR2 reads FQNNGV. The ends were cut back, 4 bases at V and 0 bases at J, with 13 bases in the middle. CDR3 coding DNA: TGTGCCAGCAGCTGGGGTGGCAGAAGCTCCTATAATTCACCCCTCCACTTT. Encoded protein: CASSWGGRSSYNSPLHF.

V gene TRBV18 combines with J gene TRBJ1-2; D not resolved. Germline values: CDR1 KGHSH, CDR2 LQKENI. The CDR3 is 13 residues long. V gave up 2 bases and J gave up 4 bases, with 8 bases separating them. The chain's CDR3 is CASSPSGLYGYTF. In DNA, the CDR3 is TGTGCCAGCTCACCATCGGGTCTCTATGGCTACACCTTC.

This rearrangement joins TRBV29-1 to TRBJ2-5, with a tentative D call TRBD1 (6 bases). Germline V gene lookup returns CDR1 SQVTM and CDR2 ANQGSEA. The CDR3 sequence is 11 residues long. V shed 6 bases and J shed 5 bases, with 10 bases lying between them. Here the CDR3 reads CSVAGGETQYF. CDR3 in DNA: TGCAGCGTAGCTGGGGGCGAGACCCAGTACTTC.

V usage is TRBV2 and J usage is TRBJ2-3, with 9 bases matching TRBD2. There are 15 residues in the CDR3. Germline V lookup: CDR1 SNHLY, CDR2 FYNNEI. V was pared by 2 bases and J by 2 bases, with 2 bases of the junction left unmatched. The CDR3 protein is CASSELAGLTDTQYF. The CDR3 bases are TGTGCCAGCAGTGAACTAGCGGGGCTCACAGATACGCAGTATTTT.

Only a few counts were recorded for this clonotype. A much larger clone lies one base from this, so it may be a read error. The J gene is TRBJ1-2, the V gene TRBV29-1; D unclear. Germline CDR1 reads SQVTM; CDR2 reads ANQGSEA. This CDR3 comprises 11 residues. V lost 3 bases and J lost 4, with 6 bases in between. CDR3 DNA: TGCAGCGTTGAGGAATTCTATGGCTACACCTTC. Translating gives CSVEEFYGYTF.

The CDR3 spells CASSQDIGDLGTAEAFF. CDR3 bases: TGTGCCAGCAGCCAAGATATAGGAGACCTAGGAACGGCTGAAGCTTTCTTT. The gene calls are TRBV4-2 and TRBJ1-1; no reliable D call. Germline loops: CDR1 LGHNA, CDR2 YNFKEQ. The CDR3 has 17 amino acids. The ends were cut back, 0 bases at V and 6 bases at J, with 20 bases in the middle.

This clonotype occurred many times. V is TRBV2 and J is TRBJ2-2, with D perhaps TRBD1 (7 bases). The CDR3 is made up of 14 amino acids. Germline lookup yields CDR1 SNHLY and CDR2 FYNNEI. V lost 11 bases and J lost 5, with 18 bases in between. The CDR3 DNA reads TGTGCCGCGACAGGGTACGGAGGGACCGGGGAGCTGTTTTTT. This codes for CAATGYGGTGELFF.

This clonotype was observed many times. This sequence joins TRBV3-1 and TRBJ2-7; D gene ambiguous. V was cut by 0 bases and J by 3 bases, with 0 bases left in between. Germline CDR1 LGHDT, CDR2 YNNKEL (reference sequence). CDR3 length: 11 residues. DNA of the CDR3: TGTGCCAGCAGCCAAGACTACGAGCAGTACTTC. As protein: CASSQDYEQYF.

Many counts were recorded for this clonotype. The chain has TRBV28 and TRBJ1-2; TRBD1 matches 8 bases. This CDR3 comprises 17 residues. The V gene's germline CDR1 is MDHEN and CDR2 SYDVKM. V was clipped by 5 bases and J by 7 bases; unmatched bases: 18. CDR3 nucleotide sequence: TGTGCCAGCAGTATATATGGGACAGGTATAAGGAGATCTGGCTACACCTTC. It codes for CASSIYGTGIRRSGYTF.

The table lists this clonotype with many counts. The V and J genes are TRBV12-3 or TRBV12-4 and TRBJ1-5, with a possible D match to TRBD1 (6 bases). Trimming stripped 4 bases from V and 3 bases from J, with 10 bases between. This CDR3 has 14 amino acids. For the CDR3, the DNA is TGTGCCAGCAGTTCTGGACAGACCAATCAGCCCCAGCATTTT. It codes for CASSSGQTNQPQHF.

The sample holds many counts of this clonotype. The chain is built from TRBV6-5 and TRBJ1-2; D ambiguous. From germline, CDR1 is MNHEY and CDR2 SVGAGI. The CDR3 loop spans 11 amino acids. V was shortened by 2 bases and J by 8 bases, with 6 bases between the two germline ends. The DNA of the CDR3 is TGTGCCAGCAGTTACCACGGGGGCTACACCTTC. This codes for CASSYHGGYTF.